These 17 T cell receptor beta chains were all obtained from the same sample, sequenced in a study of CD8 T cells in Susac syndrome. The RNA input was roughly 0.45 to 1 ug, and it was reverse transcribed with random hexamers. MiXCR, applied by TCRdb to the immunoSEQ multiplex PCR reads, yields one record per CDR3 protein. Found here are under 350,000 distinct CDR3 sequences, about 90% of them singletons; the top ten hold roughly 0.07%. Source material: CD4+ T cells from PBMCs. The receptor source for this set is a human donor with multiple sclerosis.

This chain connects TRBV6-5 to TRBJ2-3; D possibly corresponds to TRBD1 (6 bases). Trimming removed 6 bases from V and 2 bases from J, with 12 bases in between. Germline CDR1 reads MNHEY; CDR2 reads SVGAGI. The CDR3 has 14 residues. CDR3: CASRLTGSTDTQYF. The CDR3 region has the DNA TGTGCCAGCAGGCTCACAGGGTCCACAGATACGCAGTATTTT.

This sequence joins TRBV7-6 and TRBJ2-1; 9 nucleotides line up with TRBD1. Looked up from germline, CDR1 is SGHVS and CDR2 is FNYEAQ. The CDR3 has 15 residues. Trimming took 5 bases from V and 4 from J; bases not matched to a gene: 6. The CDR3 DNA reads TGTGCCAGCAGCGTGCAACAGGGGGCTTACAATGAGCAGTTCTTC. Translated: CASSVQQGAYNEQFF. The full variable domain, completed using reference TRBV7-6 and TRBJ2-1, is GAGVSQSPRYKVTKRGQDVALRCDPISGHVSLYWYRQALGQGPEFLTYFNYEAQQDKSGLPNDRFSAERPEGSISTLTIQRTEQRDSAMYRCASSVQQGAYNEQFFGPGTRLTVL.

This clonotype appeared a single time. The V gene is TRBV7-3, the J gene TRBJ1-6; D gene unclear. Germline CDR1 is SGHTA and CDR2 is FQGTGA. V gave up 3 bases and J gave up 5 bases, with 8 bases separating them. The CDR3 spans 14 residues. Written as DNA, the CDR3 is TGTGCCAGCAGCTTGACTTCGGATAATTCACCCCTCCACTTT. Protein: CASSLTSDNSPLHF.

This chain joins TRBV7-9 and TRBJ2-7; tentative D call: TRBD2 (7 bases). The CDR3 spans 13 residues. Germline lookup yields CDR1 SEHNR and CDR2 FQNEAQ (reference sequence). V lost 5 bases and J 5 bases, leaving 13 bases between the germline ends. CDR3 protein: CASSHWEGDEQYF. CDR3 nucleotide sequence: TGTGCCAGCAGCCACTGGGAGGGGGACGAGCAGTACTTC.

This chain connects TRBV6-1 to TRBJ2-7; D is unresolved. Germline-derived CDR1 and CDR2 are MNHNS and SASEGT. The length of the CDR3 is 14 residues. V was cut by 4 bases and J by 1 base, with 11 bases left in between. This chain's CDR3 is CASSVDPNSYEQYF. Written as DNA, the CDR3 is TGTGCCAGCAGTGTGGACCCAAATTCCTACGAGCAGTACTTC.

This chain joins TRBV7-2 and TRBJ2-3; possible D gene TRBD2, 6 bases. Trimming removed 5 bases at V and 6 bases at J, with 15 bases between. The CDR3 is 14 residues long. Germline lookup yields CDR1 SGHTA and CDR2 FQGNSA. Here the CDR3 DNA reads TGTGCCAGCAGCCCTAGCCGGGGGAGGGATACGCAGTATTTT. This translates into CASSPSRGRDTQYF.

This chain uses TRBV12-3 or TRBV12-4 with TRBJ1-3; the D gene is possibly TRBD1 (6 bases). CDR3 size: 12 residues. Trimming shortened V by 5 bases and J by 8 bases, and 10 bases separated the two germline ends. As DNA, the CDR3 is TGTGCCAGCAGTGGGACAATCGACACCATATATTTT. This codes for CASSGTIDTIYF.

The rearrangement uses TRBV19 and TRBJ1-5; 7 bases line up with TRBD1. V dropped 5 bases and J dropped 1; count of bases not matched to a gene: 5. There are 15 residues in the CDR3. The germline V gene has CDR1 LNHDA and CDR2 SQIVND (reference sequence). CDR3 sequence reads: CASSLQGESNQPQHF. The DNA for the CDR3 is TGTGCCAGTAGTCTCCAGGGGGAGAGCAATCAGCCCCAGCATTTT.

The chain recombines TRBV29-1 with TRBJ1-1; maybe TRBD1 (5 bases). Germline V gene lookup returns CDR1 SQVTM and CDR2 ANQGSEA. CDR3 length: 11 residues. Between the trimmed V and J ends, which lost 6 bases and 5 bases, there was a span of 10 bases. CDR3 sequence: CSVWGGTEAFF. CDR3 nucleotide sequence: TGCAGCGTATGGGGGGGGACTGAAGCTTTCTTT.

The CDR3 here is CASSLATGANVLTF. The DNA for the CDR3 is TGTGCCAGCAGCTTAGCGACTGGGGCCAACGTCCTGACTTTC. The rearrangement uses TRBV7-2 and TRBJ2-6, with D unresolved. CDR1 SGHTA and CDR2 FQGNSA come from the germline V gene. Trimming cost V 0 bases and J 2 bases, with 2 bases left between them. This CDR3 has 14 amino acids. The full variable domain, rest sourced from reference TRBV7-2 and TRBJ2-6, is GAGVSQSPSNKVTEKGKDVELRCDPISGHTALYWYRQSLGQGLEFLIYFQGNSAPDKSGLPSDRFSAERTGGSVSTLTIQRTQQEDSAVYLCASSLATGANVLTFGAGSRLTVL.

The chain uses TRBV30 and TRBJ2-2, with 9 nucleotides matching TRBD1. The CDR3 consists of 13 residues. V gave up 7 bases and J gave up 6 bases; unmatched junction bases: 6. Germline V gene data show CDR1 as GTSNPN and CDR2 as SVGIG (reference sequence). The CDR3 loop is CAYRGPGAGELFF. The CDR3 nucleotides read TGTGCCTACAGGGGGCCAGGGGCCGGGGAGCTGTTTTTT.

The chain joins TRBV5-1 to TRBJ2-1, with D hard to call. Germline loops: CDR1 SGHRS, CDR2 YFSETQ. V lost 0 bases and J 0 bases, leaving 10 bases between the germline ends. CDR3 length: 16 amino acids. CDR3 DNA: TGCGCCAGCAGCTTGGGCCTTCTTAGCTCCTACAATGAGCAGTTCTTC. It translates to CASSLGLLSSYNEQFF.

CDR3 DNA: TGTGCCAGCAGCGTACTAGCCGGGGTTAACTATGGCTACACCTTC. As protein: CASSVLAGVNYGYTF. The chain joins TRBV9 to TRBJ1-2; D unresolved. The germline V gene has CDR1 SGDLS and CDR2 YYNGEE. The CDR3 spans 15 residues. V was clipped by 1 base and J by 1 base, with 11 bases between them.

The V gene is TRBV14, the J gene TRBJ1-2; D is unclear. V was trimmed by 4 bases and J by 4 bases, leaving 16 bases between them. This CDR3 has 15 residues. Germline values: CDR1 SGHDN, CDR2 FVKESK. The CDR3 DNA sequence: TGTGCCAGCAGCCCCCAGTCGGCCCGGGGCTATGGCTACACCTTC. It is translated as CASSPQSARGYGYTF.

The V call is TRBV3-1, the J call TRBJ2-3; 7 nucleotides align to TRBD2. CDR1 and CDR2 (germline): LGHDT, YNNKEL (reference sequence). This CDR3 has 15 residues. With V trimmed by 2 bases and J by 4 bases, 6 bases remained unmatched. The CDR3 region is CASSQSAGVPDTQYF. Written as DNA, the CDR3 is TGTGCCAGCAGCCAATCTGCGGGAGTTCCAGATACGCAGTATTTT.

CDR3 coding DNA: TGCAGCGTTAAGGGACACAGGCAGGGAAATGAAAAACTGTTTTTT. Translation: CSVKGHRQGNEKLFF. The chain joins TRBV29-1 to TRBJ1-4; D perhaps matches TRBD1 (6 bases). The CDR3 is made up of 15 amino acids. With 5 bases removed from V and 5 bases from J, the gap between germline ends came to 18 bases. Germline CDR1 is SQVTM and CDR2 is ANQGSEA.

The chain recombines TRBV12-3 or TRBV12-4 with TRBJ1-2; D gene uncertain. Trimming took 2 bases from V and 11 from J, leaving 18 bases between them. The CDR3 is 14 amino acids. CDR3 nucleotides: TGTGCCAGCAGTTTACGGCGATCCCCCCCCACATACACCTTC. Protein sequence: CASSLRRSPPTYTF.